The present TCR beta chain was sequenced within a study of monozygotic twins with inflammatory bowel disease. TCRdb re-called the 5' RACE reads and catalogs CDR3 proteins one per entry, DNA excluded. The sample has fewer than 400,000 distinct CDR3 sequences, and its top ten clones hold 5.6%. CDR3 length: 14 amino acids. The germline gives CDR1 MNHNS, CDR2 SASEGT. This receptor was identified in a human donor with ulcerative colitis or Crohn's disease, or a healthy co-twin of an affected twin (not recorded which). The sequenced sample was blood. The chain joins TRBV6-1 to TRBJ2-7. The CDR3 sequence is CASRTAGNSYEQYF.